These 12 T cell receptor beta chains were all obtained from the same sample, sequenced in a study of T cell clonality in common variable immunodeficiency (dated by TCRdb to about 2015). The library was produced with the immunoSEQ multiplex PCR assay. TCRdb took this table from immuneACCESS and kept in-frame rearrangements with V and J called. Such tables lack part of the clones; where checked against another copy, unresolved V genes explain under half of the gap, and the rest is unexplained. This sample has approximately 75,000 clones in the table, none counted a single time. The ten largest clones add up to approximately 0.8% of the sample. Sequencing was performed on peripheral blood mononuclear cells. These receptors came from a person aged 18 to 70 in good health.

Ten or more counts support this clone. The read finishes 3 residues shy of the CDR3 end, and the germline J gene is used to complete it. The J gene is TRBJ2-2, the V gene TRBV20-1; possibly TRBD2 for D (6 bases). CDR3 length equals 10 residues. Germline CDR1 reads DFQATT; CDR2 reads SNEGSKA (reference sequence). The sequenced CDR3 bases are TGCAGTGCTAGGGGGGGAAAG. Translated, it gives CSARGGK. The complete CDR3 sequence is CSARGGKLFF.

This clone has at least ten counts. The read ends 3 residues before the CDR3 terminus; that terminus is restored from the germline J gene. The chain recombines TRBV20-1 with TRBJ2-7, with 10 bases lining up with TRBD1. With V trimmed by 0 bases and J by 5 bases, 10 bases remained unmatched. The germline gives CDR1 DFQATT, CDR2 SNEGSKA (reference sequence). The CDR3 spans 16 residues. The CDR3: CSARDGVGQGFNEQYF. Partial CDR3 DNA: TGCAGTGCTAGAGATGGAGTGGGACAGGGGTTTAACGAG.

This clone was counted ten times or more. The observed sequence ends 3 residues before the CDR3 terminus, with the missing tail filled in from the germline J gene. The chain combines TRBV10-1 with TRBJ2-7; 9 nucleotides match TRBD2. The V gene end was trimmed by 8 bases and the J gene end by 3 bases; junction bases not matched to a gene: 5. Germline V lookup: CDR1 WNHNN, CDR2 SYGVQD (reference sequence). This CDR3 is built from 13 residues. The CDR3 loop is CASSATSGYEQYF. The sequenced part of the CDR3 DNA is TGCGCCAGCTCGGCGACTAGCGGCTACGAG.

This clone occurred a few times. The CDR3 is cut off 3 residues early in the read; its end comes from the germline J gene. The V call is TRBV7-2, the J call TRBJ1-2, with D possibly TRBD1 on 5 matching bases. This CDR3 has 17 amino acids. In germline, CDR1 is SGHTA, CDR2 FQGNSA. The V end lost 0 bases, the J end lost 1 base, and 15 bases lay between the germline ends. CDR3 residues: CASSLASGGVSNYGYTF. CDR3 DNA, as far as it was read: TGTGCCAGCAGCTTAGCCTCGGGGGGGGTTAGTAACTATGGC. The variable domain in full, with the rest retrieved from reference TRBV7-2 and TRBJ1-2, is GAGVSQSPSNKVTEKGKDVELRCDPISGHTALYWYRQSLGQGLEFLIYFQGNSAPDKSGLPSDRFSAERTGGSVSTLTIQRTQQEDSAVYLCASSLASGGVSNYGYTFGSGTRLTVV.

This clone came up many times. The CDR3 extends 3 residues past the end of the read, so its final part is completed from the germline J gene. This chain connects TRBV18 to TRBJ2-5; the D is unclear. V lost 0 bases and J lost 2, with 10 bases in between. The CDR3 extends over 15 amino acids. From germline, CDR1 is KGHSH and CDR2 LQKENI. The covered CDR3 bases are TGTGCCAGCTCACCACCAGTTACCCAGCAAGAGACC. Protein sequence: CASSPPVTQQET. The whole CDR3 sequence is CASSPPVTQQETQYF.

This clone has ten or more counts. Read data end 3 residues before the CDR3 end; the end is taken from the germline J gene. The rearrangement joins TRBV18 to TRBJ2-5, with a weak D call TRBD1 (5 bases). The CDR3 runs to 13 residues. The V gene lost 3 bases and the J gene lost 5 bases, with 10 bases spanning the gap. Per germline, CDR1 KGHSH and CDR2 LQKENI. This chain's CDR3 is CASSPQGRETQYF. The CDR3 bases that were read are TGTGCCAGCTCACCGCAGGGTCGGGAGACC.

The table lists this clone with many counts. Read coverage stops 3 residues before the CDR3 terminus; the germline J gene supplies the remainder. The V call is TRBV6-4, the J call TRBJ1-1; 10 bases are shared with TRBD1. Germline V gene data show CDR1 as MRHNA and CDR2 as SNTAGT. Trimming removed 6 bases from V and 1 base from J; junction bases left unmatched: 2. This CDR3 has 14 residues. CDR3 sequence: CASSRDRGNTEAFF. CDR3 DNA, as far as it was read: TGTGCCAGCAGCCGGGACAGGGGGAACACTGAA.

This clone was found many times. The read ends 3 residues shy of where the CDR3 ends; the end is completed using the germline J gene. The genes are TRBV20-1 and TRBJ2-3; maybe TRBD2 (6 bases). From germline, CDR1 is DFQATT and CDR2 SNEGSKA (reference sequence). Trimming shortened V by 6 bases and J by 2 bases, and 18 bases separated the two germline ends. CDR3 length equals 15 residues. The CDR3 sequence is CSAASPGLPTDTQYF. CDR3 DNA, as far as it was read: TGCAGTGCCGCCTCTCCGGGACTCCCCACAGATACG.

There are many counts of this clone. The CDR3 is cut off 3 residues early in the read; its end comes from the germline J gene. V and J are TRBV6-1 and TRBJ2-5; D perhaps matches TRBD1 (5 bases). CDR1 and CDR2 from the germline V gene are MNHNS and SASEGT. Trimming took off 4 bases at V and 4 bases at J, with 13 bases between the two ends. This CDR3 region has 14 residues. This CDR3 is CASSGGHRSETQYF. CDR3 DNA, as far as it was read: TGTGCCAGCAGTGGCGGACACAGGTCAGAGACC.

This clone showed up many times. The read ends 3 residues early relative to the CDR3; the germline J gene fills the gap. This rearrangement joins TRBV20-1 to TRBJ2-1, with a weak D call TRBD2 (5 bases). This CDR3 region has 15 residues. Germline assignment: CDR1 DFQATT and CDR2 SNEGSKA (reference sequence). Trimming took off 2 bases at V and 0 bases at J, with 11 bases between the two ends. Incomplete CDR3 DNA: TGCAGTGCTAGACCGGCGGGCATCTCCTACAATGAG. Translating it yields CSARPAGISYNE. The complete CDR3 protein is CSARPAGISYNEQFF.

This clone has at least ten counts. Sequencing ends 3 residues short of the CDR3 end; the germline J gene provides the rest. The chain recombines TRBV20-1 with TRBJ2-4; 7 positions agree with TRBD1. There are 19 residues in the CDR3. CDR1 DFQATT and CDR2 SNEGSKA come from the germline V gene (reference sequence). The sequenced CDR3 bases are TGCAGTGCTAGAGATCCGACAGGGCCCTCGTTCTATAGCAATCAGCCT. Translation gives CSARDPTGPSFYSNQP. Given in full, the CDR3 is CSARDPTGPSFYSNQPQYF.

This clone occurred many times. The sequenced fragment ends 3 residues before the CDR3 boundary, so the rest is inferred from the germline J gene. The V gene is TRBV29-1, the J gene TRBJ1-5; 7 bases map to TRBD1. With V trimmed by 4 bases and J by 5 bases, 5 bases remained unmatched. CDR1 SQVTM and CDR2 ANQGSEA come from the germline V gene. The CDR3 has 13 amino acids. The CDR3 protein is CSVATGDYQPQHF. The sequenced part of the CDR3 DNA is TGCAGCGTTGCCACAGGGGACTATCAGCCC.